The 28 T cell receptor beta chains listed next were all sequenced from one sample in a study of blood T cell repertoires in COVID-19 (dated by TCRdb to the early 2020s). Library preparation was by the immunoSEQ multiplex PCR assay. Drawn from immuneACCESS, this table holds only the in-frame rearrangements with V and J called that TCRdb kept. Clones are partly lost; checked studies trace under half to an unresolved V gene and leave the rest unexplained. Within this sample are 200,000 to 250,000 clones, with 90% of them counted one time only. The ten largest make up under 3.5% of the sample. The specimen was peripheral blood. These receptors originate from a man aged 25-45 years with COVID-19, enrolled during active disease.

V and J are TRBV27 and TRBJ1-2; 9 bases align to TRBD1. The CDR3 runs to 15 residues. Germline V lookup: CDR1 MNHEY, CDR2 SMNVEV (reference sequence). V lost 5 bases and J lost 4; bases outside the gene matches: 8. As DNA, the CDR3 is TGTGCCAGCAGTGGGACAGGGTCTTTTGGCTATGGCTACACCTTC. Protein product: CASSGTGSFGYGYTF.

This clone was detected only a few times. The genes are TRBV4-1 and TRBJ2-7; D possibly corresponds to TRBD1 (7 bases). CDR3 length equals 15 residues. V lost 0 bases and J lost 2, with 11 bases in between. Germline CDR1 is MGHRA and CDR2 is YSYEKL. The CDR3 region has the DNA TGCGCCAGCAGCCAAGAGTCCAGGGGGGCCTACGAGCAGTACTTC. Amino acids: CASSQESRGAYEQYF.

The rearrangement uses TRBV27 and TRBJ2-7; 7 bases match TRBD1. After removal of 2 bases from V and 2 bases from J, the junction contained 6 bases not matched to a gene. CDR1 is MNHEY, CDR2 SMNVEV, per germline (reference sequence). This CDR3 is built from 15 residues. As DNA, the CDR3 is TGTGCCAGCAGTTTAAGACAGGGTGGTACCTACGAGCAGTACTTC. Protein sequence: CASSLRQGGTYEQYF.

This clone has more than one count but fewer than ten. The chain employs TRBV15 and TRBJ1-2; D call uncertain. In germline, CDR1 is LNHNV, CDR2 YYDKDF (reference sequence). V lost 0 bases to trimming and J lost 7 bases, with 9 bases between them. This CDR3 comprises 13 residues. Here the CDR3 DNA reads TGTGCCACCAGCAGAGATAGTTACGTTGGCTACACCTTC. Its translation is CATSRDSYVGYTF.

J is TRBJ1-1 and V is TRBV18; D gene uncertain. The CDR3 extends over 13 amino acids. Germline lookup yields CDR1 KGHSH and CDR2 LQKENI. The germline V and J ends were trimmed by 6 bases and 4 bases, with 12 bases remaining between them. The CDR3 is CASSEPGRTEAFF. CDR3 bases: TGTGCCAGCTCCGAACCGGGTCGCACTGAAGCTTTCTTT.

The chain uses TRBV19 and TRBJ2-2; 11 bases agree with TRBD1. This CDR3 region has 14 residues. Unmatched junction bases numbered 0, after V lost 5 bases and J lost 4 bases. CDR1 and CDR2 (germline): LNHDA, SQIVND (reference sequence). In nucleotides, the CDR3 is TGTGCCAGTAGTGGGACAGGGGGCACCGGGGAGCTGTTTTTT. This codes for CASSGTGGTGELFF.

The chain combines TRBV20-1 with TRBJ1-5, with a possible D match to TRBD1 (5 bases). V was trimmed by 6 bases and J by 10 bases, leaving 10 bases between them. Germline CDR1 DFQATT, CDR2 SNEGSKA (reference sequence). The CDR3 has 10 amino acids. CDR3 nucleotides: TGCAGTGCGTTTCAGGGACCCCAGCATTTT. This encodes CSAFQGPQHF.

The J gene is TRBJ2-1, the V gene TRBV5-1; 9 bases are shared with TRBD1. The V gene end was trimmed by 4 bases and the J gene end by 4 bases; junction bases not matched to a gene: 6. Germline values: CDR1 SGHRS, CDR2 YFSETQ. The CDR3 has 15 amino acids. The CDR3 loop reads CASSETTGGYNEQFF. CDR3 bases: TGCGCCAGCAGCGAAACGACAGGGGGATACAATGAGCAGTTCTTC. The full variable domain, completed using reference TRBV5-1 and TRBJ2-1, is KAGVTQTPRYLIKTRGQQVTLSCSPISGHRSVSWYQQTPGQGLQFLFEYFSETQRNKGNFPGRFSGRQFSNSRSEMNVSTLELGDSALYLCASSETTGGYNEQFFGPGTRLTVL.

The J gene is TRBJ2-2, the V gene TRBV4-1; 11 positions match TRBD2. Germline-derived CDR1 and CDR2 are MGHRA and YSYEKL. CDR3 size: 18 residues. The trim removed 4 bases at V and 2 bases at J, leaving 9 bases unmatched. The CDR3 is CASSRSVAGGPNTGELFF. CDR3 DNA: TGCGCCAGCAGCCGAAGTGTAGCGGGGGGGCCCAACACCGGGGAGCTGTTTTTT.

This clone showed up just once. This chain connects TRBV6-6 to TRBJ1-2; D possibly corresponds to TRBD1 (5 bases). The CDR3 runs 13 residues. CDR1 is MNHNY, CDR2 SVGAGI, per germline (reference sequence). Trimming removed 5 bases at V and 0 bases at J, with 7 bases between. DNA of the CDR3: TGTGCCAGCAGTGCGACAGCTAACTATGGCTACACCTTC. This encodes CASSATANYGYTF.

This chain connects TRBV19 to TRBJ1-2, with D perhaps matching TRBD1 (6 bases). V shed 5 bases and J shed 2 bases, with 9 bases lying between them. The CDR3 is 13 residues long. CDR1 is LNHDA, CDR2 SQIVND, per germline (reference sequence). CDR3 in amino acids: CASSRGQNYGYTF. CDR3 DNA: TGTGCCAGTAGTCGCGGACAGAACTATGGCTACACCTTC. Looking up the rest from reference TRBV19 and TRBJ1-2 gives the full variable domain: DGGITQSPKYLFRKEGQNVTLSCEQNLNHDAMYWYRQDPGQGLRLIYYSQIVNDFQKGDIAEGYSVSREKKESFPLTVTSAQKNPTAFYLCASSRGQNYGYTFGSGTRLTVV.

This clone was found once. The rearrangement joins TRBV5-4 to TRBJ2-2; 7 nucleotides align to TRBD2. Germline CDR1 SGHNT, CDR2 YYREEE (reference sequence). CDR3 length: 14 residues. V shed 3 bases and J 7 bases; nucleotides not matched to a gene: 6. The CDR3 spells CASSSQGRGGELFF. DNA of the CDR3: TGTGCCAGCAGCTCCCAAGGGAGGGGCGGGGAGCTGTTTTTT.

The gene calls are TRBV12-5 and TRBJ1-1, with D perhaps matching TRBD1 (6 bases). Trimming stripped 11 bases from V and 3 bases from J, with 16 bases between. Germline V gene lookup returns CDR1 LGHNT and CDR2 FRNRAP. The CDR3 loop spans 13 amino acids. The CDR3 is CAGYRAGDTEAFF. The CDR3 region has the DNA TGTGCTGGATACAGGGCCGGGGACACTGAAGCTTTCTTT.

The chain links TRBV5-1 to TRBJ1-6, with D unresolved. There are 13 residues in the CDR3. The V gene's germline CDR1 is SGHRS and CDR2 YFSETQ. With 4 bases removed from V and 8 bases from J, the gap between germline ends came to 10 bases. The CDR3 sequence is CASSLGSDSPLHF. The DNA of the CDR3 is TGCGCCAGCAGCCTAGGATCGGATTCACCCCTCCACTTT. Based on the CDR3 plus reference TRBV5-1 and TRBJ1-6, the full variable domain is KAGVTQTPRYLIKTRGQQVTLSCSPISGHRSVSWYQQTPGQGLQFLFEYFSETQRNKGNFPGRFSGRQFSNSRSEMNVSTLELGDSALYLCASSLGSDSPLHFGNGTRLTVT.

The genes are TRBV6-6 and TRBJ1-1; unclear D gene. Germline V gives CDR1 MNHNY, CDR2 SVGAGI (reference sequence). Trimming pared 2 bases from V and 4 bases from J, leaving 17 bases between. There are 16 residues in the CDR3. The CDR3: CASSYPMGVPGTEAFF. The CDR3 DNA reads TGTGCCAGCAGTTACCCCATGGGAGTACCGGGCACTGAAGCTTTCTTT.

The rearrangement uses TRBV6-2 or TRBV6-3 and TRBJ2-7; the D gene is possibly TRBD1 (6 bases). The CDR3 spans 16 residues. The germline CDR1 and CDR2 sequences are MNHEY and SVGEGT. V lost 0 bases and J lost 1, with 13 bases in between. CDR3 coding DNA: TGTGCCAGCAGTTACTCAAAAAGGGACACATCCTACGAGCAGTACTTC. This sequence encodes CASSYSKRDTSYEQYF.

The V and J genes are TRBV29-1 and TRBJ2-5; a possible D gene is TRBD2 (6 bases). The CDR3 loop spans 17 amino acids. Germline V gene data show CDR1 as SQVTM and CDR2 as ANQGSEA. V shed 5 bases and J shed 4 bases, with 26 bases lying between them. In nucleotides, the CDR3 is TGCAGCGTTTCTAGAGGCCACCTTGGCGGGGTGGCAGAGACCCAGTACTTC. This gives the protein CSVSRGHLGGVAETQYF.

The chain combines TRBV18 with TRBJ1-6, with D tentatively TRBD1 (5 bases). CDR1 is KGHSH and CDR2 is LQKENI in the germline V gene. The CDR3 extends over 18 amino acids. V was trimmed by 3 bases and J by 7 bases, leaving 22 bases between them. CDR3: CASSPLWGGNSENSPLHF. The CDR3 DNA is TGTGCCAGCTCACCGCTGTGGGGGGGGAACTCTGAAAATTCACCCCTCCACTTT.

The V and J genes are TRBV5-4 and TRBJ2-2, with no clear D. The CDR3 contains 13 residues. Trimming left V 0 bases short and J 6 bases short, with 6 bases between. Germline CDR1 is SGHNT and CDR2 is YYREEE (reference sequence). This CDR3 reads CASSLAEAGELFF. Here the CDR3 DNA reads TGTGCCAGCAGCTTGGCCGAGGCCGGGGAGCTGTTTTTT. Using reference TRBV5-4 and TRBJ2-2 for the parts outside the CDR3, the full variable domain is ETGVTQSPTHLIKTRGQQVTLRCSSQSGHNTVSWYQQALGQGPQFIFQYYREEENGRGNFPPRFSGLQFPNYSSELNVNALELDDSALYLCASSLAEAGELFFGEGSRLTVL.

This chain connects TRBV6-2 or TRBV6-3 to TRBJ1-5, with no clear D. V gave up 2 bases and J gave up 0 bases, with 11 bases separating them. This CDR3 has 16 residues. Looked up from germline, CDR1 is MNHEY and CDR2 is SVGEGT. CDR3: CASSYVAGLSNQPQHF. The DNA of the CDR3 is TGTGCCAGCAGTTACGTTGCCGGACTTAGCAATCAGCCCCAGCATTTT.

The V gene is TRBV6-6, the J gene TRBJ2-7, with TRBD1 as a possible D gene (5 bases). The CDR3 consists of 11 residues. Germline V gives CDR1 MNHNY, CDR2 SVGAGI (reference sequence). Trimming cost V 2 bases and J 6 bases, with 5 bases left between them. CDR3 DNA: TGTGCCAGCAGTTACGGGGCCGAGCAGTACTTC. Residues: CASSYGAEQYF.

This sequence joins TRBV29-1 and TRBJ2-2, with D tentatively TRBD1 (6 bases). Per the germline V gene, CDR1 is SQVTM and CDR2 is ANQGSEA. This CDR3 is 15 amino acids long. V lost 3 bases and J 2 bases, leaving 13 bases between the germline ends. The CDR3 DNA sequence: TGCAGCGTTGAGGGGCCCAGGGGCAACACCGGGGAGCTGTTTTTT. Its protein product is CSVEGPRGNTGELFF.

The chain is built from TRBV6-1 and TRBJ1-1; D is possibly TRBD1 (6 bases). The V and J ends lost 2 bases and 5 bases respectively, with 12 bases between them. The CDR3 has 14 residues. CDR1 and CDR2 (germline): MNHNS, SASEGT. The CDR3 is CASSESQGRTEAFF. The CDR3 DNA is TGTGCCAGCAGTGAATCGCAGGGGCGAACTGAAGCTTTCTTT.

This clone was seen a few times. The chain recombines TRBV6-5 with TRBJ1-2, with 7 bases aligning to TRBD1. J was trimmed by 8 bases and V by 6 bases; bases with no gene match: 9. CDR3 length: 13 residues. The germline V gene has CDR1 MNHEY and CDR2 SVGAGI. CDR3 amino acids: CASRSWDSEGYTF. The CDR3 nucleotides are TGTGCCAGCAGATCATGGGACAGCGAGGGCTACACCTTC.

As regards this clone: At one boundary the junction diverges from the germline segment, which might be a read error. The chain joins TRBV9 to TRBJ1-3, with D maybe TRBD1 (6 bases). The CDR3 loop spans 14 amino acids. The germline V gene has CDR1 SGDLS and CDR2 YYNGEE. The CDR3 nucleotides are TGTGCCAGCAGCGAGACAGGAGCTGGATACACCATATATTTT. It yields the protein CASSETGAGYTIYF. Full variable domain (rest looked up from reference TRBV9 and TRBJ1-3): DSGVTQTPKHLITATGQRVTLRCSPRSGDLSVYWYQQSLDQGLQFLIQYYNGEERAKGNILERFSAQQFPDLHSELNLSSLELGDSALYFCASSETGAGYTIYFGEGSWLTVV.

The chain links TRBV14 to TRBJ1-1, with D uncertain. Trimming took off 3 bases at V and 11 bases at J, with 10 bases between the two ends. This CDR3 has 11 amino acids. CDR1 and CDR2 (germline): SGHDN, FVKESK. The CDR3 sequence is CASSQGGVAFF. CDR3 nucleotides: TGTGCCAGCAGCCAGGGCGGGGTCGCTTTCTTT.

This rearrangement joins TRBV27 to TRBJ2-7; 7 positions match TRBD1. J gave up 2 bases and V 3 bases, and 4 bases lay outside the gene matches. The CDR3 covers 14 residues. The germline V gene has CDR1 MNHEY and CDR2 SMNVEV (reference sequence). This CDR3 reads CASSFLGGTYEQYF. CDR3 bases: TGTGCCAGCAGTTTCCTAGGGGGCACCTACGAGCAGTACTTC.

The CDR3 protein is CASSHPGTGTYEQYF. The CDR3 DNA reads TGCGCCAGCAGCCATCCCGGGACAGGAACCTACGAGCAGTACTTC. J is TRBJ2-7 and V is TRBV4-1, with TRBD1 matching 8 bases. The germline V gene encodes CDR1 MGHRA and CDR2 YSYEKL. V was pared by 3 bases and J by 2 bases, with 6 bases of the junction left unmatched. The CDR3 is made up of 15 amino acids.